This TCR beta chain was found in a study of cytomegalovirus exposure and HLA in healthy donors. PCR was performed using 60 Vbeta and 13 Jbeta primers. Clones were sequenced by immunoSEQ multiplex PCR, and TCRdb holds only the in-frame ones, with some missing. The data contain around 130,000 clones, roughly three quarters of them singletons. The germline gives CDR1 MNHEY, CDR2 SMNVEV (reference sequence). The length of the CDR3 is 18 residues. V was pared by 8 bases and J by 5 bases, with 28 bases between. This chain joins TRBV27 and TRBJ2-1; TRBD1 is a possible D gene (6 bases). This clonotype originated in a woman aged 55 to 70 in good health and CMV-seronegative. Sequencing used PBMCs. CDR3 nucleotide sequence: TGTGCCAGCCCCCCAGGGGAAATCCCCCGGGACCTTAACAATGAGCAGTTCTTC. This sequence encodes CASPPGEIPRDLNNEQFF.